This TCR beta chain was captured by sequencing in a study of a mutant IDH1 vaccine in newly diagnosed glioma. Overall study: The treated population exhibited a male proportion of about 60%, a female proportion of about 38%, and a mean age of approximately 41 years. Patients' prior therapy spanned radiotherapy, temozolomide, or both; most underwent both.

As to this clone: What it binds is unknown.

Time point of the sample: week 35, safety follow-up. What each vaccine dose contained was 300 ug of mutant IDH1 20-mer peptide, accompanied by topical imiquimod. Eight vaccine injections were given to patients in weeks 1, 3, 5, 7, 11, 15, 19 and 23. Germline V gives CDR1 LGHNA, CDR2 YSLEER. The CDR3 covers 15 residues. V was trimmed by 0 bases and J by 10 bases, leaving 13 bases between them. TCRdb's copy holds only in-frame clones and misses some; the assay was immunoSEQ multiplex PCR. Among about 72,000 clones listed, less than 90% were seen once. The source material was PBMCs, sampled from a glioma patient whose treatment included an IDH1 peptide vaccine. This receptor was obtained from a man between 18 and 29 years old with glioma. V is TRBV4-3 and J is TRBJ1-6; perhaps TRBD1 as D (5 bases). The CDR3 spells CASSQEGPPGSPLHF. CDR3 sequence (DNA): TGCGCCAGCAGCCAAGAGGGGCCCCCAGGATCACCCCTCCACTTT.